Reported below is one T cell receptor beta chain. This specimen belongs to a study of blood T cell repertoires in COVID-19. Method: immunoSEQ multiplex PCR; TCRdb's copy keeps in-frame clones and lacks some. The sample has some 270,000 clones, over 70% seen once. Looked up from germline, CDR1 is SNHLY and CDR2 is FYNNEI. CDR3 length: 16 residues. Trimming removed 0 bases from V and 9 bases from J; junction bases left unmatched: 13. The sequence derives from a woman in her thirties or forties who had been exposed to COVID-19. Sequencing was done on a sample of PBMCs or T cells enriched from blood (not recorded which). The chain is built from TRBV2 and TRBJ2-7, with TRBD2 matching over 8 bases. The CDR3 reads CASSEARSGSGLGQYV. DNA for the CDR3: TGTGCCAGCAGTGAAGCTCGCAGCGGGAGTGGCCTTGGGCAGTACGTC.